These T cell receptor beta chains were read from a single sample in a study of cytomegalovirus exposure and HLA in healthy donors. The table came from immunoSEQ multiplex PCR; TCRdb's copy has only in-frame clones and leaves some out. The sample records about 130,000 clones, roughly 71% being singletons. Sequencing was carried out using PBMCs. These receptors all come from a woman in her forties or fifties in good health and CMV-seropositive. CDR3s include the opening cysteine and the closing phenylalanine or tryptophan. The D gene is left open where the match is weak. Clone size is not always given. Where it is, it says once, few, many or a class for expanded clones.

j_call	v_call	clone_size	d_call	cdr3_aa	cdr3_nt
TRBJ1-2	TRBV15	-	-	CATSRDRQFTSLYYGYGYTF	TGTGCCACCAGCAGGGACCGACAGTTCACCTCCCTATACTATGGCTATGGCTACACCTTC
TRBJ2-7	TRBV7-9	-	TRBD1	CASSLGTGGGYEQYF	TGTGCCAGCAGCTTAGGGACAGGGGGAGGATACGAGCAGTACTTC
TRBJ2-5	TRBV5-1	-	TRBD2	CASSVGGGQETQYF	TGCGCCAGCAGCGTGGGCGGGGGGCAAGAGACCCAGTACTTC
TRBJ2-1	TRBV4-2	-	TRBD2	CASSPGLAEPQFF	TGTGCCAGCAGCCCGGGACTAGCGGAACCTCAGTTCTTC
TRBJ1-2	TRBV5-4	few	-	CASSLRGANYGYTF	TGTGCCAGCAGCTTGCGCGGAGCTAACTATGGCTACACCTTC
TRBJ1-2	TRBV6-1	-	-	CASNIRTLISYGYTF	TGTGCCAGCAACATAAGGACACTTATCTCCTATGGCTACACCTTC
TRBJ2-3	TRBV7-9	few	-	CASSLTPGGDTQYF	TGTGCCAGCAGCTTAACCCCAGGTGGAGATACGCAGTATTTT
TRBJ2-5	TRBV10-3	-	TRBD1	CAISRGQAQETQYF	TGTGCCATCAGCCGGGGACAGGCACAAGAGACCCAGTACTTC
TRBJ2-5	TRBV7-2	-	-	CASSLGWAAEETQYF	TGTGCCAGCAGCTTAGGATGGGCAGCGGAAGAGACCCAGTACTTC
TRBJ2-7	TRBV21-1	-	-	CASSKVWQCEQYF	TGTGCCAGCAGCAAAGTATGGCAATGCGAGCAGTACTTC
TRBJ1-4	TRBV28	once	-	CASSLTTAGDEKLFF	TGTGCCAGCAGCCTAACGACAGCGGGGGATGAAAAACTGTTTTTT
TRBJ2-3	TRBV29-1	-	-	CSVVSFDSSSGTQYF	TGCAGCGTTGTATCGTTTGACAGCTCTTCTGGTACGCAGTATTTT
TRBJ2-5	TRBV28	-	-	CASSFGETQYF	TGTGCCAGCAGTTTCGGAGAGACCCAGTACTTC
TRBJ2-5	TRBV29-1	-	-	CSVKGVRETQYF	TGCAGCGTTAAGGGGGTCCGAGAGACCCAGTACTTC
TRBJ2-3	TRBV5-1	-	TRBD2	CASSLAPSGGGTDTQYF	TGCGCCAGCAGCTTGGCCCCGAGCGGGGGGGGCACAGATACGCAGTATTTT
TRBJ2-3	TRBV7-8	-	TRBD2	CASSFRGTSGSTDTQYF	TGTGCCAGCAGCTTCCGCGGGACTAGCGGATCCACAGATACGCAGTATTTT
TRBJ1-2	TRBV28	-	-	CASRPRGTYGYTF	TGTGCCAGCAGGCCTCGAGGAACTTATGGCTACACCTTC
TRBJ2-3	TRBV7-8	-	-	CASSHTEWGTYTQYF	TGTGCCAGCAGCCACACCGAGTGGGGGACATATACGCAGTATTTT
TRBJ2-5	TRBV4-3	-	-	CASSPGVAGTQETQYF	TGCGCCAGCAGCCCCGGGGTGGCGGGGACCCAAGAGACCCAGTACTTC
TRBJ2-7	TRBV18	-	-	CASSRGGLAGTYEQYF	TGTGCCAGCTCACGAGGCGGCTTGGCGGGGACTTACGAGCAGTACTTC
TRBJ1-4	TRBV5-1	-	-	CASRNDPGTPNEKLFF	TGCGCCAGCAGAAATGACCCCGGGACACCGAATGAAAAACTGTTTTTT
TRBJ1-5	TRBV29-1	few	-	CSVAFGGDQPQHF	TGCAGCGTTGCTTTTGGGGGGGATCAGCCCCAGCATTTT
TRBJ2-7	TRBV2	-	TRBD1	CASTGGFYEQYF	TGTGCCAGCACAGGGGGTTTCTACGAGCAGTACTTC
TRBJ1-3	TRBV5-5	-	-	CASSLIDSGNTIYF	TGTGCCAGCAGCTTGATAGACTCTGGAAACACCATATATTTT
TRBJ2-5	TRBV5-1	-	TRBD2	CASSFVAGGGETQYF	TGCGCCAGCAGCTTCGTAGCGGGAGGGGGGGAGACCCAGTACTTC
TRBJ1-5	TRBV25-1	-	-	CASSEYRTDNQPQHF	TGTGCCAGCAGTGAATATAGGACAGATAATCAGCCCCAGCATTTT
TRBJ2-2	TRBV6-4	-	-	CASSTGINTGELFF	TGTGCCAGTAGCACGGGAATAAACACCGGGGAGCTGTTTTTT
TRBJ2-2	TRBV9	few	TRBD1	CASSSGQPAANTGELFF	TGTGCCAGCAGCTCGGGACAGCCCGCCGCGAACACCGGGGAGCTGTTTTTT
TRBJ2-5	TRBV5-1	-	-	CASSLQGRGETQYF	TGCGCCAGCAGCCTCCAGGGGCGCGGTGAGACCCAGTACTTC
TRBJ2-5	TRBV9	-	TRBD2	CASSASGGEYQETQYF	TGTGCCAGCAGCGCTAGCGGGGGAGAGTACCAAGAGACCCAGTACTTC
TRBJ2-6	TRBV27	-	-	CASRRDSPGANVLTF	TGTGCCAGCAGGAGAGACAGCCCTGGGGCCAACGTCCTGACTTTC
TRBJ1-2	TRBV9	few	-	CASSVDGGYYGYTF	TGTGCCAGCAGCGTTGACGGGGGTTACTATGGCTACACCTTC
TRBJ1-4	TRBV4-3	-	TRBD1	CASSQELRGREKLFF	TGCGCCAGCAGCCAAGAACTCAGGGGGCGGGAAAAACTGTTTTTT
TRBJ1-5	TRBV27	-	TRBD1	CASSLLGTGGNQPQHF	TGTGCCAGCAGTTTATTGGGGACAGGCGGCAATCAGCCCCAGCATTTT
TRBJ1-5	TRBV29-1	-	-	CSVARGNDQPQHF	TGCAGCGTTGCGAGGGGGAACGATCAGCCCCAGCATTTT
TRBJ2-7	TRBV4-2	-	-	CASSQGGGARVTYEQYF	TGTGCCAGCAGCCAAGGGGGTGGGGCCAGGGTTACCTACGAGCAGTACTTC
TRBJ1-4	TRBV10-3	-	TRBD1	CAISPGQGWLELFF	TGTGCCATCAGTCCGGGACAGGGGTGGTTAGAACTGTTTTTT
TRBJ1-3	TRBV7-9	once	-	CASSLGTGSYSGNTIYF	TGTGCCAGCAGCTTAGGTACGGGGTCCTACTCTGGAAACACCATATATTTT
TRBJ1-2	TRBV7-6	few	-	CASSNRDNGYTF	TGTGCCAGCAGCAACCGGGACAACGGCTACACCTTC
TRBJ2-7	TRBV5-1	-	TRBD1	CASSLGQGLGEQYF	TGCGCCAGCAGCCTGGGACAGGGTCTGGGCGAGCAGTACTTC
TRBJ2-1	TRBV19	once	-	CASSSFPGDIYLSSYNEQFF	TGTGCCAGTAGTAGCTTCCCTGGGGACATTTACCTGAGCTCCTACAATGAGCAGTTCTTC